This TCR beta chain was retrieved from a study of brain metastases from non-small cell lung cancer. Germline CDR1 and CDR2: LNHDA and SQIVND (reference sequence). The CDR3 has 15 residues. Deletions cut 3 bases from V and 4 bases from J, with 13 bases between. Method: immunoSEQ multiplex PCR; TCRdb's copy keeps in-frame clones and lacks some. The data show 1,500 to 2,000 clones, roughly 79% seen once. The sample consisted of tissue from a brain metastasis. The receptor comes from a donor over 35 with non-small cell lung cancer. This chain uses TRBV19 with TRBJ1-5; maybe TRBD1 (5 bases). In nucleotides, the CDR3 is TGTGCCAGTAGTATCGGGAGGGGCGATAATCAGCCCCAGCATTTT. This sequence encodes CASSIGRGDNQPQHF.